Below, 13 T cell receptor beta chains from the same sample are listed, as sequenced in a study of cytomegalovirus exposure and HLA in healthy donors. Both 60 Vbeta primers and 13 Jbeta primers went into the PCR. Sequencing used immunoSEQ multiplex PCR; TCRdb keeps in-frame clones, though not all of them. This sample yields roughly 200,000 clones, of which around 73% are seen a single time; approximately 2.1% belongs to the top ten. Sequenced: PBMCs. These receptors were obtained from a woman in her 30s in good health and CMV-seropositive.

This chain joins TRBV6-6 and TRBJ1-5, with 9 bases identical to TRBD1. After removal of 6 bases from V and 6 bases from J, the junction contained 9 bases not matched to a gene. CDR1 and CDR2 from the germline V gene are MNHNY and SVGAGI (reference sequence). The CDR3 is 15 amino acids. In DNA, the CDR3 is TGTGCCAGCAGACGTCGGACAGGGGTTGGTCAGCCCCAGCATTTT. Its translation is CASRRRTGVGQPQHF.

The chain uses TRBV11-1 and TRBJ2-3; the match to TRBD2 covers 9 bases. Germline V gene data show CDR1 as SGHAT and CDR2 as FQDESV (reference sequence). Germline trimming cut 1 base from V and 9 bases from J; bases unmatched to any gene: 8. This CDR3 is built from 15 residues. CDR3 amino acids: CASSLDAGGPWTQYF. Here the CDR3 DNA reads TGTGCCAGCAGCTTAGACGCGGGAGGGCCGTGGACGCAGTATTTT.

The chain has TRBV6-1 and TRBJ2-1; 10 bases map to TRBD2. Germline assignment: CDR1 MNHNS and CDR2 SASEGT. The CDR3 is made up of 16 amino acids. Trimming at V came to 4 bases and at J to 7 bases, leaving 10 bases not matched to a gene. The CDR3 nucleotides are TGTGCCAGCAGTGCCCCTCTAGCGGGAGCGGGGAATGAGCAGTTCTTC. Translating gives CASSAPLAGAGNEQFF.

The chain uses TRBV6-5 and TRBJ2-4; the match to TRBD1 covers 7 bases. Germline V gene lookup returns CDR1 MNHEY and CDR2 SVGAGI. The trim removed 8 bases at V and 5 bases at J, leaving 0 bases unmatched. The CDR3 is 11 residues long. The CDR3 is CASGTENIQYF. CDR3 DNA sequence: TGTGCCAGCGGGACAGAAAACATTCAGTACTTC.

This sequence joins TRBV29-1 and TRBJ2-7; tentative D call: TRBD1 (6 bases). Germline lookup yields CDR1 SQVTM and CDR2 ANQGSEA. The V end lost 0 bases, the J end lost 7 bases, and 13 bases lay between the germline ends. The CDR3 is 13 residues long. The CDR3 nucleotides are TGCAGCGTTGAAGAGCCCAGGGGTGGAGAGCAGTACTTC. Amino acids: CSVEEPRGGEQYF.

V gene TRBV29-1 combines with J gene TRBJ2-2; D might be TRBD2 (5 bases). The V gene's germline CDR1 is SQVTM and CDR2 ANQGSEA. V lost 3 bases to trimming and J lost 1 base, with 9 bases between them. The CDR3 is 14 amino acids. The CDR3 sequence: CSVETGLNTGELFF. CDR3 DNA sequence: TGCAGCGTTGAGACGGGGTTGAACACCGGGGAGCTGTTTTTT.

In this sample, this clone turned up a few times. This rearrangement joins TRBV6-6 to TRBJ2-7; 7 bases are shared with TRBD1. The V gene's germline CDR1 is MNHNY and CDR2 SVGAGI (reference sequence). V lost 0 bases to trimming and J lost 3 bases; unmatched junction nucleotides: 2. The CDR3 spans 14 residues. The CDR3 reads CASSYSRDSYEQYF. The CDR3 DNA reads TGTGCCAGCAGTTACTCGAGGGACAGCTACGAGCAGTACTTC.

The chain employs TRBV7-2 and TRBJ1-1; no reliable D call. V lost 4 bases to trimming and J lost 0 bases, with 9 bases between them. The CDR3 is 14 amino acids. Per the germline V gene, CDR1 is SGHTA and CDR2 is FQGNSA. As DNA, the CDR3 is TGTGCCAGCAGCTCTGAGGCACTGAACACTGAAGCTTTCTTT. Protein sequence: CASSSEALNTEAFF.

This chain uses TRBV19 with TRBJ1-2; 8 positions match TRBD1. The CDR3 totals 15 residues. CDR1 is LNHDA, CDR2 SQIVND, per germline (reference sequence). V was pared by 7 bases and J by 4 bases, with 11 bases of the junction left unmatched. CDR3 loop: CASTQRYRGAYGYTF. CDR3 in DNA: TGTGCCAGTACCCAAAGGTACAGGGGGGCCTATGGCTACACCTTC.

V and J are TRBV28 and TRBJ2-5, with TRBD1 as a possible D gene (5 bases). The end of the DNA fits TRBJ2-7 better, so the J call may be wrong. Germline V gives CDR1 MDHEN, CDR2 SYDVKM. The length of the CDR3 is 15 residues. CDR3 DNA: TGTGCCAGCAGTTTACCCCGACAGAAGGACTACGAGCAGTACTTC. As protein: CASSLPRQKDYEQYF.

The DNA for the CDR3 is TGTGCCAGCAGCTTTTGGCGGGGGGCTAACTATGGCTACACCTTC. Protein product: CASSFWRGANYGYTF. The J gene is TRBJ1-2, the V gene TRBV5-4, with D possibly matching TRBD1 (5 bases). CDR1 and CDR2 from the germline V gene are SGHNT and YYREEE (reference sequence). This CDR3 is 15 amino acids long. With 2 bases removed from V and 0 bases from J, the gap between germline ends came to 11 bases.

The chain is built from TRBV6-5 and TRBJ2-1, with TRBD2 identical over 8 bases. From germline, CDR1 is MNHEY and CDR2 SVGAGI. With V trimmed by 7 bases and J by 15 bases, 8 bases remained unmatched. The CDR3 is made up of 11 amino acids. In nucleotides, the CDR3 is TGTGCCAGCACCCAGGGGACTAGGATGTTCTTC. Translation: CASTQGTRMFF.

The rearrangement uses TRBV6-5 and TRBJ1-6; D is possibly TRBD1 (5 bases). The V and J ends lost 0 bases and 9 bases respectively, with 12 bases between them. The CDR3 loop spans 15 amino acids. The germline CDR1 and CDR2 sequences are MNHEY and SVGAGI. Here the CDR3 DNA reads TGTGCCAGCAGTTACTCGCGGGGGGGGTCTTCACCCCTCCACTTT. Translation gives CASSYSRGGSSPLHF.